These 2 T cell receptor beta chains were all obtained from the same sample, sequenced in a study of T cell changes during pregnancy in multiple sclerosis. Assay used: immunoSEQ multiplex PCR; TCRdb lists only in-frame clones, some missing. Of around 80,000 clones listed, roughly nine tenths are singletons. The material sequenced was peripheral blood, taken before pregnancy. The receptors shown here come from a female donor with multiple sclerosis, enrolled in a pregnancy study.

This chain connects TRBV7-6 to TRBJ2-3, with a weak D call TRBD1 (6 bases). The germline V and J ends were trimmed by 0 bases and 2 bases, with 21 bases remaining between them. CDR3 size: 19 residues. Germline V gene lookup returns CDR1 SGHVS and CDR2 FNYEAQ. CDR3 region: CASSLAIGGRGHPTDTQYF. The CDR3 nucleotides read TGTGCCAGCAGCTTAGCCATAGGAGGTAGGGGACACCCCACAGATACGCAGTATTTT.

The chain is built from TRBV19 and TRBJ1-1; a weak D match, TRBD1 (5 bases). CDR1 is LNHDA, CDR2 SQIVND, per germline (reference sequence). There are 15 residues in the CDR3. Trimming pared 3 bases from V and 6 bases from J, leaving 17 bases between. The CDR3 DNA follows: TGTGCCAGTAGTATCCGGCCAGGGAGGAGGGCTGAAGCTTTCTTT. This sequence encodes CASSIRPGRRAEAFF. The complete variable domain, with remaining parts taken from reference TRBV19 and TRBJ1-1, reads DGGITQSPKYLFRKEGQNVTLSCEQNLNHDAMYWYRQDPGQGLRLIYYSQIVNDFQKGDIAEGYSVSREKKESFPLTVTSAQKNPTAFYLCASSIRPGRRAEAFFGQGTRLTVV.